This passage covers 21 T cell receptor beta chains from one sample sequenced in a study of blood T cells in healthy people across ages. Combining a sample-barcoded 5' primer with a J-beta primer mix, a second PCR ran for roughly 6 to 12 cycles. TCRdb analysed the 5' RACE reads with MiXCR anew, one entry per CDR3 protein. The sample holds approximately 810,000 distinct CDR3 sequences, roughly 40% seen once. The sequenced sample was blood. Receptors originate from a man aged 18 to 30 in good health.

Notes on this clonotype: This clone may be a read error of a much larger clone one base away. This rearrangement joins TRBV7-9 to TRBJ1-2; D uncertain. Germline lookup yields CDR1 SEHNR and CDR2 FQNEAQ (reference sequence). Trimming took 0 bases from V and 7 from J, leaving 15 bases between them. This CDR3 region has 15 residues. The CDR3 spells CASSLAPRQEFGYTF. CDR3 DNA sequence: TGTGCCAGCAGCTTAGCGCCAAGGCAGGAGTTTGGCTACACCTTC.

The chain is built from TRBV3-1 and TRBJ2-5; no clear D. This CDR3 has 14 residues. The V end was cut by 0 bases, the J end by 3 bases, with 8 bases between. CDR1 is LGHDT and CDR2 is YNNKEL in the germline V gene (reference sequence). The CDR3 is CASSQDATKETQYF. In DNA, the CDR3 is TGTGCCAGCAGCCAAGATGCTACCAAAGAGACCCAGTACTTC.

V gene TRBV6-6 combines with J gene TRBJ2-3, with TRBD1 matching 8 bases. Germline lookup yields CDR1 MNHNY and CDR2 SVGAGI (reference sequence). V lost 5 bases and J lost 4; bases outside the gene matches: 11. The CDR3 spans 16 residues. This CDR3 is CASSRLRGRTADTQYF. The CDR3 coding sequence is TGTGCCAGCAGTCGCCTCAGGGGGCGGACGGCAGATACGCAGTATTTT.

This clonotype turned up a few times. The genes are TRBV4-3 and TRBJ2-2; unclear D gene. Germline CDR1 is LGHNA and CDR2 is YSLEER. The V gene lost 4 bases and the J gene lost 2 bases, with 14 bases spanning the gap. The CDR3 spans 16 residues. DNA for the CDR3: TGCGCCAGCAGCCTTTGGGTGTGGCGAAACACCGGGGAGCTGTTTTTT. Translated: CASSLWVWRNTGELFF.

This clonotype has ten or more counts. The genes are TRBV12-3 or TRBV12-4 and TRBJ2-3; D call uncertain. The CDR3 is made up of 13 amino acids. V lost 6 bases and J lost 0, with 7 bases in between. The CDR3 region has the DNA TGTGCCAGCAGCTTGGGTAGCACAGATACGCAGTATTTT. It codes for CASSLGSTDTQYF.

The rearrangement joins TRBV12-3 or TRBV12-4 to TRBJ2-1; 7 nucleotides align to TRBD1. CDR3 length equals 14 residues. The V segment lost 5 bases and the J segment 8 bases; nucleotides outside the gene matches: 9. CDR3 sequence: CASSQGAGGDEQFF. Written as DNA, the CDR3 is TGTGCCAGCAGTCAAGGGGCAGGGGGTGATGAGCAGTTCTTC.

The chain employs TRBV12-3 or TRBV12-4 and TRBJ2-7, with 7 bases aligning to TRBD2. This CDR3 region has 13 residues. With 5 bases clipped from V and 6 bases from J, the junction kept 7 bases outside the gene matches. Here the CDR3 DNA reads TGTGCCAGCAGTGTATTGGGAGGGCGCGAGCAGTACTTC. Translating it yields CASSVLGGREQYF.

This clonotype was seen a handful of times. The chain recombines TRBV18 with TRBJ1-2, with a weak D call TRBD1 (5 bases). The CDR3 totals 15 residues. CDR1 and CDR2 from the germline V gene are KGHSH and LQKENI. The germline V and J ends were trimmed by 3 bases and 2 bases, with 13 bases remaining between them. The CDR3, as DNA: TGTGCCAGCTCACCTGAAAGGGGAAAAAACTATGGCTACACCTTC. Its protein product is CASSPERGKNYGYTF. The full variable domain, in which reference TRBV18 and TRBJ1-2 provide the parts outside the CDR3, is NAGVMQNPRHLVRRRGQEARLRCSPMKGHSHVYWYRQLPEEGLKFMVYLQKENIIDESGMPKERFSAEFPKEGPSILRIQQVVRGDSAAYFCASSPERGKNYGYTFGSGTRLTVV.

V and J are TRBV9 and TRBJ1-4, with 8 nucleotides matching TRBD1. This CDR3 spans 16 amino acids. In germline, CDR1 is SGDLS, CDR2 YYNGEE. Trimming cost V 4 bases and J 7 bases; bases outside gene matches: 12. The CDR3 bases are TGTGCCAGCAGCCAAGACTCTGGACAGGGAGGTGAAAAACTGTTTTTT. It encodes CASSQDSGQGGEKLFF.

This clonotype was observed many times. The chain uses TRBV4-3 and TRBJ2-3; no reliable D call. This CDR3 has 17 amino acids. CDR1 is LGHNA and CDR2 is YSLEER in the germline V gene. The V end lost 0 bases, the J end lost 5 bases, and 18 bases lay between the germline ends. Written as DNA, the CDR3 is TGCGCCAGCAGCCAAGATGGAGCGACCGGTAGGGTAGATACGCAGTATTTT. The encoded protein is CASSQDGATGRVDTQYF.

This clonotype was recorded many times. This chain uses TRBV4-1 with TRBJ1-6; 9 bases are shared with TRBD1. This CDR3 is 16 amino acids long. After removal of 0 bases from V and 6 bases from J, the junction contained 3 bases not matched to a gene. CDR1 and CDR2 (germline): MGHRA, YSYEKL. The CDR3 DNA reads as TGCGCCAGCAGCCAAGAAGGACAGGGGAGTAATTCACCCCTCCACTTT. This gives the protein CASSQEGQGSNSPLHF.

Turning to this clonotype: A much larger clone sits a single nucleotide away, making a read error possible. The chain has TRBV6-5 and TRBJ2-1; D is perhaps TRBD2 (5 bases). Germline CDR1 reads MNHEY; CDR2 reads SVGAGI. With 5 bases removed from V and 9 bases from J, the gap between germline ends came to 11 bases. CDR3 length equals 12 residues. The CDR3 loop is CASSTSTREQFF. CDR3 nucleotides: TGTGCCAGCAGTACTAGTACTCGTGAGCAGTTCTTC.

In the case of this clonotype: A read error is possible here, since a much larger clone lies one base away. The chain joins TRBV18 to TRBJ1-2; unclear D gene. The CDR3 runs to 17 residues. The germline V gene has CDR1 KGHSH and CDR2 LQKENI. Trimming took off 4 bases at V and 5 bases at J, with 23 bases between the two ends. DNA for the CDR3: TGTGCCAGCTCACTGAACCTTCGACTGGATCTGGCGTATGGCTACACCTTC. Protein sequence: CASSLNLRLDLAYGYTF.

This clonotype was observed at least ten times. V and J are TRBV12-3 or TRBV12-4 and TRBJ2-1; 9 bases are shared with TRBD2. The J segment lost 2 bases and the V segment lost 6 bases, leaving 2 bases of the junction unmatched. This CDR3 region has 14 residues. The CDR3 here is CASRRGGPYNEQFF. In DNA, the CDR3 is TGTGCCAGCAGGCGGGGGGGCCCCTACAATGAGCAGTTCTTC.

J is TRBJ2-5 and V is TRBV7-2; 13 bases align to TRBD2. Looked up from germline, CDR1 is SGHTA and CDR2 is FQGNSA. The CDR3 covers 18 residues. The ends lost 5 bases at V and 2 bases at J; junction bases unmatched: 11. The CDR3 loop is CASSPLRTSGGTQETQYF. The DNA of the CDR3 is TGTGCCAGCAGCCCGTTAAGGACTAGCGGGGGAACACAAGAGACCCAGTACTTC.

CDR3 protein: CASSLATGRNEQFF. The CDR3 bases are TGCGCCAGCAGCTTGGCGACAGGCCGCAATGAGCAGTTCTTC. The rearrangement uses TRBV5-1 and TRBJ2-1; maybe TRBD1 (6 bases). In germline, CDR1 is SGHRS, CDR2 YFSETQ. The CDR3 has 14 amino acids. V was cut by 0 bases and J by 6 bases, with 10 bases left in between.

This clonotype was seen many times. This chain uses TRBV12-3 or TRBV12-4 with TRBJ1-5; 9 bases fit TRBD1. The CDR3 totals 15 residues. V lost 3 bases, J lost 4 bases, and 4 bases stayed unmatched. CDR3 nucleotides: TGTGCCAGCAGTTTGGGACAGGGAATTAATCAGCCCCAGCATTTT. This encodes CASSLGQGINQPQHF.

The genes are TRBV9 and TRBJ2-3, with D uncertain. V was pared by 0 bases and J by 0 bases, with 8 bases between. Germline lookup yields CDR1 SGDLS and CDR2 YYNGEE. CDR3 length: 15 residues. CDR3 residues: CASSVAIGSTDTQYF. The DNA of the CDR3 is TGTGCCAGCAGCGTAGCTATAGGTAGCACAGATACGCAGTATTTT.

V gene TRBV7-9 combines with J gene TRBJ2-3; no clear D gene. The CDR3 sequence is 16 residues long. Trimming took off 1 base at V and 3 bases at J, with 14 bases between the two ends. Germline V lookup: CDR1 SEHNR, CDR2 FQNEAQ (reference sequence). CDR3 coding DNA: TGTGCCAGCAGCTTAGATGTGAGCTATATGACAGATACGCAGTATTTT. Protein: CASSLDVSYMTDTQYF.

A note on this clonotype: The junction shows a germline mismatch at one end, possibly a read error. This rearrangement joins TRBV6-5 to TRBJ1-1; tentatively, D is TRBD1 (6 bases). The CDR3 sequence is 13 residues long. Germline values: CDR1 MNHEY, CDR2 SVGAGI. As DNA, the CDR3 is TGTGTCAGCAGCCGGGGGCGAGGAACTGAAGCTTTCTTT. This sequence encodes CVSSRGRGTEAFF.

CDR3 sequence reads: CSAAQGRTEAFF. CDR3 DNA: TGCAGTGCCGCACAGGGCCGCACTGAAGCTTTCTTT. V is TRBV20-1 and J is TRBJ1-1, with D maybe TRBD1 (6 bases). In germline, CDR1 is DFQATT, CDR2 SNEGSKA (reference sequence). V was shortened by 6 bases and J by 4 bases, with 12 bases between the two germline ends. The CDR3 is made up of 12 amino acids.